This entry lists 22 T cell receptor beta chains sequenced from one sample in a study of human T cells and chemical hapten exposure. TCRdb reprocessed the RACE reads via MiXCR and lists one record per CDR3 protein. The table includes tens of thousands of distinct CDR3 sequences, about a tenth detected once. Described time point: patch test 1, 2 weeks after DPC sensitization. The treatment was: therapeutic diphenylcyclopropenone sensitization with weekly scalp DPC. The specimen comprised whole blood, sampled in connection with sensitization to the hapten diphenylcyclopropenone (DPC). The receptors derive from a woman between 45 and 65 years old with alopecia areata. Some clones in this sample may be carry-over from other donors' samples.

This clonotype was seen many times. The rearrangement uses TRBV11-2 and TRBJ2-1; 13 positions match TRBD2. The CDR3 spans 13 residues. With V trimmed by 5 bases and J by 13 bases, 5 bases remained unmatched. In germline, CDR1 is SGHAT, CDR2 FQNNGV. The CDR3 DNA is TGTGCCAGCAGCCTGGGACTAGCGGGAAGCCAGTTCTTC. Translating it yields CASSLGLAGSQFF.

The gene calls are TRBV5-4 and TRBJ1-1; perhaps TRBD1 as D (5 bases). The CDR3 has 12 residues. Germline loops: CDR1 SGHNT, CDR2 YYREEE (reference sequence). Trimming removed 0 bases from V and 11 bases from J, with 11 bases in between. CDR3 residues: CASSLAGGWAFF. DNA for the CDR3: TGTGCCAGCAGCTTGGCCGGGGGGTGGGCTTTCTTT.

The chain uses TRBV9 and TRBJ1-2; D might be TRBD1 (5 bases). Trimming cost V 0 bases and J 8 bases, with 14 bases left between them. This CDR3 contains 14 residues. In germline, CDR1 is SGDLS, CDR2 YYNGEE. The CDR3: CASSVEMGRGGYTF. As DNA, the CDR3 is TGTGCCAGCAGCGTAGAGATGGGGCGAGGAGGCTACACCTTC. Complete variable domain (other parts from reference TRBV9 and TRBJ1-2): DSGVTQTPKHLITATGQRVTLRCSPRSGDLSVYWYQQSLDQGLQFLIQYYNGEERAKGNILERFSAQQFPDLHSELNLSSLELGDSALYFCASSVEMGRGGYTFGSGTRLTVV.

The chain uses TRBV11-2 and TRBJ2-3; 12 nucleotides match TRBD2. Germline assignment: CDR1 SGHAT and CDR2 FQNNGV. V lost 1 base, J lost 3 bases, and 8 bases stayed unmatched. CDR3 length equals 18 residues. The CDR3 region is CASSLAGLTSGSTDTQYF. CDR3 coding DNA: TGTGCCAGCAGCTTAGCCGGCCTGACTAGCGGGAGTACAGATACGCAGTATTTT.

The chain uses TRBV20-1 and TRBJ1-1, with D uncertain. Germline V lookup: CDR1 DFQATT, CDR2 SNEGSKA (reference sequence). CDR3 size: 12 residues. The ends were cut back, 0 bases at V and 4 bases at J, with 6 bases in the middle. The CDR3 region has the DNA TGCAGTGCTAGAGATCCCCCCACTGAAGCTTTCTTT. Protein: CSARDPPTEAFF.

This clonotype was counted only a few times. CDR3 nucleotides: TGCGCCAGCAGCCAAGAAACGGAGTTCCAGGAAAAACTGTTTTTT. Protein: CASSQETEFQEKLFF. The chain is built from TRBV4-3 and TRBJ1-4; D not resolved. The V gene's germline CDR1 is LGHNA and CDR2 YSLEER. The CDR3 sequence is 15 residues long. V was pared by 0 bases and J by 8 bases, with 13 bases between.

Points on this clonotype: A much larger clone sits a single nucleotide away, making a read error possible. This chain uses TRBV7-9 with TRBJ2-7, with TRBD2 identical over 10 bases. The length of the CDR3 is 14 residues. Germline CDR1 is SEHNR and CDR2 is FQNEAQ (reference sequence). The chain's CDR3 is CVSSLTSGNSEQYF. Written as DNA, the CDR3 is TGTGTCAGCAGCTTAACTAGCGGGAACTCCGAGCAGTACTTC.

The J gene is TRBJ2-2, the V gene TRBV7-8; 13 nucleotides agree with TRBD2. V was clipped by 2 bases and J by 4 bases; unmatched bases: 1. Germline V lookup: CDR1 SGHVS, CDR2 FQNEAQ. The CDR3 length is 16 residues. CDR3 DNA sequence: TGTGCCAGCAGCTTAACTAGCGGGAGGGTCACCGGGGAGCTGTTTTTT. Its translation: CASSLTSGRVTGELFF.

This clonotype was seen only a few times. The CDR3 reads CASSLVTSGSYEQYF. In DNA form, the CDR3 reads TGTGCCAGCAGCCTAGTGACTAGCGGGAGCTACGAGCAGTACTTC. This chain joins TRBV7-2 and TRBJ2-7; 12 bases are a match to TRBD2. Germline trimming cut 5 bases from V and 3 bases from J; bases unmatched to any gene: 5. CDR1 SGHTA and CDR2 FQGNSA come from the germline V gene. CDR3 length: 15 amino acids.

This clonotype was found a few times. The CDR3 nucleotides are TGTGCCAGCAGCGGCAGGAGAACCGGGGAGCTGTTTTTT. This encodes CASSGRRTGELFF. The V and J genes are TRBV9 and TRBJ2-2; D is unresolved. Germline CDR1 reads SGDLS; CDR2 reads YYNGEE. The CDR3 is 13 residues long. Trimming removed 3 bases at V and 5 bases at J, with 8 bases between.

This clonotype was detected only a few times. The chain links TRBV5-1 to TRBJ2-3; D ambiguous. Trimming shortened V by 4 bases and J by 2 bases, and 8 bases separated the two germline ends. The germline V gene encodes CDR1 SGHRS and CDR2 YFSETQ. CDR3 length: 13 amino acids. The CDR3 protein is CASSPAPTDTQYF. The CDR3 DNA sequence: TGCGCCAGCAGCCCTGCCCCCACAGATACGCAGTATTTT.

This clonotype was detected a few times. The chain employs TRBV4-3 and TRBJ1-1; weak D call: TRBD1 (6 bases). This CDR3 is built from 14 residues. Germline V gives CDR1 LGHNA, CDR2 YSLEER. The V and J ends lost 1 base and 10 bases respectively, with 16 bases between them. The CDR3: CASSQALLGGAAFF. CDR3 sequence (DNA): TGCGCCAGCAGCCAAGCTCTCCTGGGGGGGGCAGCTTTCTTT.

This chain joins TRBV20-1 and TRBJ1-4; 11 bases are a match to TRBD1. Germline CDR1 and CDR2: DFQATT and SNEGSKA (reference sequence). There are 13 residues in the CDR3. Losses at the gene ends were 6 bases for V and 8 bases for J; bases not matched to a gene: 5. CDR3 amino acids: CSARDRGYEKLFF. The DNA of the CDR3 is TGCAGTGCCCGGGACAGGGGGTACGAAAAACTGTTTTTT.

The V gene is TRBV9, the J gene TRBJ2-2; TRBD2 agrees at 9 bases. V trimming: 2 bases; J trimming: 7 bases; junction bases outside the gene matches: 6. Germline loops: CDR1 SGDLS, CDR2 YYNGEE. The CDR3 spans 15 residues. Here the CDR3 DNA reads TGTGCCAGCAGCGTTAGGACTAGCGTTGGCGGGGAGCTGTTTTTT. Amino acids: CASSVRTSVGGELFF.

The V and J genes are TRBV4-3 and TRBJ1-6; perhaps TRBD1 as D (6 bases). The V end lost 1 base, the J end lost 10 bases, and 17 bases lay between the germline ends. The CDR3 covers 16 residues. CDR1 and CDR2 from the germline V gene are LGHNA and YSLEER. The CDR3 nucleotides read TGCGCCAGCAGCCAAGGGTCAGGCCTCAGGGGCTCACCCCTCCACTTT. Its protein product is CASSQGSGLRGSPLHF.

Turning to this clonotype: This may be a read error: a much more frequent sequence differs by one nucleotide. The V gene is TRBV12-3 or TRBV12-4, the J gene TRBJ2-6, with 8 bases aligning to TRBD1. The CDR3 extends over 15 amino acids. CDR3 bases: TGTGCCAGCCAGGCAGGGGGCTCTGGGGCCAACGTCCTGGCTTTC. Residues: CASQAGGSGANVLAF.

This clonotype turned up a few times. This sequence joins TRBV18 and TRBJ2-7, with TRBD2 matching over 8 bases. There are 16 residues in the CDR3. CDR1 and CDR2 (germline): KGHSH, LQKENI. The trim removed 3 bases at V and 2 bases at J, leaving 9 bases unmatched. CDR3 in DNA: TGTGCCAGCTCACCGCTCTCAGGGCGGGGGGCCTACGAGCAGTACTTC. Translation: CASSPLSGRGAYEQYF.

The genes are TRBV6-1 and TRBJ1-5; D is perhaps TRBD1 (5 bases). The germline V and J ends were trimmed by 8 bases and 7 bases, with 21 bases remaining between them. CDR1 MNHNS and CDR2 SASEGT come from the germline V gene. This CDR3 is 15 amino acids long. The CDR3 region is CASALEQGVGQPQHF. CDR3 coding DNA: TGTGCCAGCGCCCTCGAGCAGGGAGTCGGGCAGCCCCAGCATTTT.

This sequence joins TRBV6-1 and TRBJ2-5, with a weak D call TRBD2 (6 bases). The length of the CDR3 is 15 residues. Germline V CDR1 and CDR2: MNHNS, SASEGT. With 5 bases removed from V and 5 bases from J, the gap between germline ends came to 18 bases. CDR3 protein: CASSLRDFQVETQYF. CDR3 bases: TGTGCCAGCAGTCTTCGGGACTTTCAAGTGGAGACCCAGTACTTC.

The V call is TRBV6-2 or TRBV6-3, the J call TRBJ2-1; TRBD2 matches 7 bases. J gave up 14 bases and V 4 bases, and 17 bases lay outside the gene matches. This CDR3 region has 15 residues. Per germline, CDR1 MNHEY and CDR2 SVGEGT. CDR3 sequence (DNA): TGTGCCAGCAGTTCCCCACCCCAAGCGGGACCTAGAGAGTTCTTC. Protein product: CASSSPPQAGPREFF.

This clonotype showed up just a few times. The chain links TRBV28 to TRBJ1-2; D not resolved. The CDR3 consists of 11 residues. Trimming removed 2 bases from V and 8 bases from J, with 6 bases in between. CDR1 MDHEN and CDR2 SYDVKM come from the germline V gene. Written as DNA, the CDR3 is TGTGCCAGCAGTTTAAACAGCGGCTACACCTTC. Translation gives CASSLNSGYTF.

J is TRBJ1-1 and V is TRBV5-1, with D perhaps TRBD1 (5 bases). Germline V lookup: CDR1 SGHRS, CDR2 YFSETQ. This CDR3 spans 15 amino acids. V was clipped by 0 bases and J by 6 bases, with 15 bases between them. The CDR3 sequence: CASSLGQHQGAEAFF. DNA of the CDR3: TGCGCCAGCAGCTTGGGACAGCACCAAGGGGCTGAAGCTTTCTTT.